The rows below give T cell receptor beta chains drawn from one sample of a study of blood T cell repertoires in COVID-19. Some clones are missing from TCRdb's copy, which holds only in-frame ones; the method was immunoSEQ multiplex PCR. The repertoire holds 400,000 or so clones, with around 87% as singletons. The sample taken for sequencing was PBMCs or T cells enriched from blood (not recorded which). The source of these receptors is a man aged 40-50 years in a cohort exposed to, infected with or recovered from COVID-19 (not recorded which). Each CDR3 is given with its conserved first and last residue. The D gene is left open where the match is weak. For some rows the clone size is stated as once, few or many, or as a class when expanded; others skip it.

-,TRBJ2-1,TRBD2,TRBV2,TGTGCCAGCAGTGAAAGGAGCCCGGGAGGATACAATGAGCAGTTCTTC,CASSERSPGGYNEQFF
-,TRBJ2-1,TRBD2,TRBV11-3,TGTGCCAGCAGCCCTCGACTAGCGGACAATGAGCAGTTCTTC,CASSPRLADNEQFF
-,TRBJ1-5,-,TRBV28,TGTGCCAGCAGTCCCCAAGTCTTGGGCGCTCAGCCCCAGCATTTT,CASSPQVLGAQPQHF
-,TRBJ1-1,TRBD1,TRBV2,TGTGCCAGCGGTAATACGGGACAGCGAACTGAAGCTTTCTTT,CASGNTGQRTEAFF
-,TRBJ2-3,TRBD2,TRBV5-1,TGCGCCAGCAGCTTGGTTCAGGGAGGGAGCACAGATACGCAGTATTTT,CASSLVQGGSTDTQYF
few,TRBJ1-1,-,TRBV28,TGTGCCAGCAGGTCCTCGGGCACTGAAGCTTTCTTT,CASRSSGTEAFF
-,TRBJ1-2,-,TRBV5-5,TGTGCCAGCAGCTTATTATCCGTGGACTCTAACTATGGCTACACCTTC,CASSLLSVDSNYGYTF
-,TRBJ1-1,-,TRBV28,TGTGCCAGCAGTTTTTTCCCGGGACAAATGAACACTGAAGCTTTCTTT,CASSFFPGQMNTEAFF
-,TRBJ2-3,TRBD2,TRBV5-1,TGCGCCAGCAGCCCCGGGACTAGCGGCTATTTAACTAGCACAGATACGCAGTATTTT,CASSPGTSGYLTSTDTQYF
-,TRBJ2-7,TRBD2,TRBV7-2,TGTGCCAGCAGCTTAGAAGCGGGATTCTCCTACGAGCAGTACTTC,CASSLEAGFSYEQYF
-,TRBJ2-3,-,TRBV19,TGTGCCAGTAGTAACAAACTAGACAAAGCAGATACGCAGTATTTT,CASSNKLDKADTQYF
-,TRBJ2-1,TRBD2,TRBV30,TGTGCCTGGAGTGTACAAGGGACTAGCGGGATAGGTGAGCAGTTCTTC,CAWSVQGTSGIGEQFF
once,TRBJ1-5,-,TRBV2,TGTGCCAGCAGGGGAGGAGGGGGCAATCAGCCCCAGCATTTT,CASRGGGGNQPQHF
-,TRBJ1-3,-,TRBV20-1,TGCAGTGCTAGTAAGGCCGGGGCTGGAAACACCATATATTTT,CSASKAGAGNTIYF
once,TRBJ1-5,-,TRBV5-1,TGCGCCAGCAGCTTGGGGCAGGGTGGGACTAATCAGCCCCAGCATTTT,CASSLGQGGTNQPQHF
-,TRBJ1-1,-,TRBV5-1,TGCGCCAGCAGAGTAACCCCGGGGACTGAAGCTTTCTTT,CASRVTPGTEAFF
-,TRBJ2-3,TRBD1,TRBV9,TGTGCCAGCAGCACTCGGACAGGGAAGACAGATACGCAGTATTTT,CASSTRTGKTDTQYF
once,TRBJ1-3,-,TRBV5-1,TGCGCCAGCAGCCTGACCGGGGAAGGCCGTGGCACCATATATTTT,CASSLTGEGRGTIYF
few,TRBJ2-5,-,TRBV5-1,TGCGCCAGCAGCTTGGATTCAGGTCCCCAAGAGACCCAGTACTTC,CASSLDSGPQETQYF
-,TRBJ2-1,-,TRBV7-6,TGTGCCAGCAGCTTAGAATACAGGGCAAAGTTCTTC,CASSLEYRAKFF
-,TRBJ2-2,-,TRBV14,TGTGCCAGCAGCCCAGGGTCATACACCGGGGAGCTGTTTTTT,CASSPGSYTGELFF
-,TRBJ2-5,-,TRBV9,TGTGCCAGCAGCCCCTCTGGAGGCTGGCAAGAGACCCAGTACTTC,CASSPSGGWQETQYF
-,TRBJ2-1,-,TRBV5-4,TGTGCCAGCAGCTTAGGGGGGACTACCTACAATGAGCAGTTCTTC,CASSLGGTTYNEQFF